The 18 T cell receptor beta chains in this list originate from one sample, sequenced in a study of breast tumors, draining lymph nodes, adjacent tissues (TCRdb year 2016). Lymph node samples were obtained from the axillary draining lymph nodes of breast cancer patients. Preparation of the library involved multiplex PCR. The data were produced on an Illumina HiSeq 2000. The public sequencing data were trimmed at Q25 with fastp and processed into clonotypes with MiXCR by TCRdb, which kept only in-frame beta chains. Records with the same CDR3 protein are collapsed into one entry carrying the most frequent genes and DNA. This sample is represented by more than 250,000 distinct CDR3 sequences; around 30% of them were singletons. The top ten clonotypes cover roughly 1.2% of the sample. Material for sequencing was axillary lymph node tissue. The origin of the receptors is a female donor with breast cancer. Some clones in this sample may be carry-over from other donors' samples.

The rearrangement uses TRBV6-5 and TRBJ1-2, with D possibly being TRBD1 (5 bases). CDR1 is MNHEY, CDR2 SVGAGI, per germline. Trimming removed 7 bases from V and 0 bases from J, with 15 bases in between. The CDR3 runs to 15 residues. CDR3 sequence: CASILLTDSNYGYTF. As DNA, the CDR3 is TGTGCCAGCATTCTGCTGACAGACTCTAACTATGGCTACACCTTC.

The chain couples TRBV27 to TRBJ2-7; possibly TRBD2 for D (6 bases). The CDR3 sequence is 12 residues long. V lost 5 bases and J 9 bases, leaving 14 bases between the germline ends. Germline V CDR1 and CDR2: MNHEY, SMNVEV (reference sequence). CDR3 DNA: TGTGCCAGCAGTGCCCCTACTAGCTTGCAGTACTTC. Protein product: CASSAPTSLQYF.

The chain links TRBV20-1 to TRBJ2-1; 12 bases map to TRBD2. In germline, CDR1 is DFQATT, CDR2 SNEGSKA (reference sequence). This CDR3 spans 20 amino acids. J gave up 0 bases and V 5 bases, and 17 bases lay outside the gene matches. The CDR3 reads CSAQPPSGRVLKSSYNEQFF. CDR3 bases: TGCAGTGCTCAACCCCCTAGCGGGAGGGTATTGAAGAGCTCCTACAATGAGCAGTTCTTC.

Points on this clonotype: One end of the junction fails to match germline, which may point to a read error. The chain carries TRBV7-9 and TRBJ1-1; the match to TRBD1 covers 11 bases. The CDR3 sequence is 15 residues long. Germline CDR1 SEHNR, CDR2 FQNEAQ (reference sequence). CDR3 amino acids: CASSWSGTGGTEALF. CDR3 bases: TGTGCCAGCAGCTGGTCCGGGACAGGGGGGACTGAAGCTCTCTTT.

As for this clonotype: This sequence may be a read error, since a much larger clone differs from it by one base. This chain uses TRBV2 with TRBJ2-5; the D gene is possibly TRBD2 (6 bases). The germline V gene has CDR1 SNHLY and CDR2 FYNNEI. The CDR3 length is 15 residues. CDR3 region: CASGEAHLAKRTQYF. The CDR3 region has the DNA TGTGCCAGCGGTGAAGCACACCTAGCGAAGAGGACCCAGTACTTC.

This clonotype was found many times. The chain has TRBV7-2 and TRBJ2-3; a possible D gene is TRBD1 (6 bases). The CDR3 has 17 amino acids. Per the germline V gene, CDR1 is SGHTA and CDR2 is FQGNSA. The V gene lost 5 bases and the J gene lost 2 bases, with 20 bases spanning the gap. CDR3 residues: CASSQRAAGVHTDTQYF. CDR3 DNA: TGTGCCAGCAGCCAAAGGGCGGCAGGGGTACACACAGATACGCAGTATTTT.

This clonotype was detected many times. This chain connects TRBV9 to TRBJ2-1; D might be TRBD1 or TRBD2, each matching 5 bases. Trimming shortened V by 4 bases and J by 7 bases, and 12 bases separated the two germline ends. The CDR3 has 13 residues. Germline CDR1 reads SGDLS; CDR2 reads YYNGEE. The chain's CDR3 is CASSLGTANEQFF. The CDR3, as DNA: TGTGCCAGCAGCCTCGGGACGGCGAATGAGCAGTTCTTC.

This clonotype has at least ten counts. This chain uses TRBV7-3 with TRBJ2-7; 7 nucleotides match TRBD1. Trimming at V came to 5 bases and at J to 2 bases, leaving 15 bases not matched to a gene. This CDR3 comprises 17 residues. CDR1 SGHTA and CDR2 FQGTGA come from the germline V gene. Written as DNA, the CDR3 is TGTGCCAGCAGCCTGGGTCGTAACCGGGACAGTACCTACGAGCAGTACTTC. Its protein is CASSLGRNRDSTYEQYF.

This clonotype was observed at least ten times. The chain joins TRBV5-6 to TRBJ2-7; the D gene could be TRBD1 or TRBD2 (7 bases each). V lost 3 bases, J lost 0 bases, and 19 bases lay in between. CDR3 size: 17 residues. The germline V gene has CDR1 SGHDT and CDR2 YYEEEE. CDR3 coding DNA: TGTGCCAGCAGCTCCAGACAGGGAGGGACCAGCTCCTACGAGCAGTACTTC. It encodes CASSSRQGGTSSYEQYF.

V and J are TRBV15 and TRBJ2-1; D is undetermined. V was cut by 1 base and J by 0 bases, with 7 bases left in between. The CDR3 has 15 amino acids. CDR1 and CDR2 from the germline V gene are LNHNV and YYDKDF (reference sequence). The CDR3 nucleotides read TGTGCCACCAGCAGAGGGCAGCCCTCCTACAATGAGCAGTTCTTC. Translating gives CATSRGQPSYNEQFF.

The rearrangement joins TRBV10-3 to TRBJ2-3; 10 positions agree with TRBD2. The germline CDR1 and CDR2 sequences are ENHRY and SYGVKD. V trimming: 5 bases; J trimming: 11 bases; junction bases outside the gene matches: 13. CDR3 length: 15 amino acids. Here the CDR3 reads CAISQAGGTNNEQYF. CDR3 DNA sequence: TGTGCCATCAGTCAAGCGGGAGGGACTAACAATGAGCAGTATTTT.

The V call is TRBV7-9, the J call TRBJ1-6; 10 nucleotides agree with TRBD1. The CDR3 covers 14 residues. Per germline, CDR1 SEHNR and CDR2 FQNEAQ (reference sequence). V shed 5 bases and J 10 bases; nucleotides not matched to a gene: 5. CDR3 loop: CASSKTGGKSPLHF. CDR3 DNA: TGTGCCAGCAGCAAGACAGGGGGCAAATCACCCCTCCACTTT.

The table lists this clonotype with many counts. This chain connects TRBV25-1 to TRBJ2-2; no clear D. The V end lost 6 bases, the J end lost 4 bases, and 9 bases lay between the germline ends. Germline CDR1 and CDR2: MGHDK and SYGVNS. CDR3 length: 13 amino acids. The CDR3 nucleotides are TGTGCCAGCAGCCAGTCGACCACCGGGGAGCTGTTTTTT. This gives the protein CASSQSTTGELFF. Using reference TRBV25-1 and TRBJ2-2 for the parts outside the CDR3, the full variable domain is EADIYQTPRYLVIGTGKKITLECSQTMGHDKMYWYQQDPGMELHLIHYSYGVNSTEKGDLSSESTVSRIRTEHFPLTLESARPSHTSQYLCASSQSTTGELFFGEGSRLTVL.

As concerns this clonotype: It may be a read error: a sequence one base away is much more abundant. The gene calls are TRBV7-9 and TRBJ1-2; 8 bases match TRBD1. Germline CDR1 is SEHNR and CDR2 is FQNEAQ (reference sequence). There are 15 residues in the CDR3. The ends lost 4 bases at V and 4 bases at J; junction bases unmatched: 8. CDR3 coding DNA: TGTGCCAGCAGCTCGGACCCCGGGACAGGCTATGGCTACACCTTC. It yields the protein CASSSDPGTGYGYTF.

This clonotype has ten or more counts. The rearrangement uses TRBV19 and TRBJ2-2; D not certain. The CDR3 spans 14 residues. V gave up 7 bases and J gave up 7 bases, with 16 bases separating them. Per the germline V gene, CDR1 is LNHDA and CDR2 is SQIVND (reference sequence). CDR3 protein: CASTPFEYNGELFF. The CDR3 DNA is TGTGCCAGTACGCCGTTCGAGTACAACGGGGAGCTGTTTTTT.

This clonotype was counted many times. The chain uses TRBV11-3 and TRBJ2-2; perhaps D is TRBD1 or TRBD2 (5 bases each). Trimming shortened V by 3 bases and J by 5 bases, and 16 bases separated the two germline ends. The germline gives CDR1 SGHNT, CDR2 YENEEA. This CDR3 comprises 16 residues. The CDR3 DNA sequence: TGTGCCAGCAGCTTTCGGGTCCCGTGGGGGACCGGGGAGCTGTTTTTT. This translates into CASSFRVPWGTGELFF.

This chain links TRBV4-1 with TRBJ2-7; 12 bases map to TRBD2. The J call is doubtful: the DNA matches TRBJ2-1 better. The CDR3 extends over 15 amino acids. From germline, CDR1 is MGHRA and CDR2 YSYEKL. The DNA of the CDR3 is TGCGCCAGCGGCCGGGGACTAGCGGGCTACAATGAGCAGTTCTTC. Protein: CASGRGLAGYNEQFF.

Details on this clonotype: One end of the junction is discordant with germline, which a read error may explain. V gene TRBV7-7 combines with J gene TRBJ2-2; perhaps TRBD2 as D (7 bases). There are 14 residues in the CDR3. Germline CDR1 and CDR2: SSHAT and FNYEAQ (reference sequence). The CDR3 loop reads CASSPGHTTGGLFF. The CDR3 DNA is TGTGCTAGCAGCCCGGGACACACAACCGGGGGGCTGTTCTTT. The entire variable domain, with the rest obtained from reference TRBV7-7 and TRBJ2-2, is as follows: GAGVSQSPRYKVTKRGQDVTLRCDPISSHATLYWYQQALGQGPEFLTYFNYEAQPDKSGLPSDRFSAERPEGSISTLTIQRTEQRDSAMYRCASSPGHTTGGLFFGEGSRLTVL.